This T cell receptor (beta chain) derives from a study of shared clonotypes between healthy human individuals. Overall study results and limits: Among donors, clonotype sharing was expected to be affected by sequencing depth. Despite large depth, sorted-subset datasets appeared incompletely sequenced.

Sequencing was performed with immunoSEQ multiplex PCR; in TCRdb, only in-frame clones are kept and a portion is missing. This sample has hundreds of thousands of clones, with 74% found just once. Trimming shortened V by 5 bases and J by 0 bases, and 11 bases separated the two germline ends. Germline CDR1 and CDR2: LNHDA and SQIVND (reference sequence). This CDR3 region has 14 residues. Note on this clone: The target antigen is unknown.

Sample: memory CD4+ T cells sorted from blood. Subset of the sample: CD45RA-negative fraction. The chain has TRBV19 and TRBJ2-7; a weak D match, TRBD1 (6 bases). This receptor was obtained from a woman in her thirties in good health. The DNA for the CDR3 is TGTGCCAGTAGTGCCCGGGACAACTCCTACGAGCAGTACTTC. Its translation: CASSARDNSYEQYF.